The 25 T cell receptor beta chains below all came from one sample that was sequenced in a study of T cells in Graves' hyperthyroidism and ophthalmopathy. RNA transcripts yielded amplified TCR beta CDR3 regions. TCR CDR3 underwent first-round RT-PCR with the HTBI primer set. Via MiXCR, TCRdb re-called the multiplex PCR reads, giving one row per CDR3 protein. The table records roughly 650,000 distinct CDR3 sequences, around 15% of them present only once. The source material was blood. These receptors were taken from a woman aged 40-49 years with Graves' ophthalmopathy.

There are many counts of this clonotype. The J gene is TRBJ2-3, the V gene TRBV7-2; D gene uncertain. The CDR3 spans 16 residues. In germline, CDR1 is SGHTA, CDR2 FQGNSA. V shed 3 bases and J shed 2 bases, with 15 bases lying between them. In DNA form, the CDR3 reads TGTGCCAGCAGCTTCTCCCGGTCTACTTCCACAGATACGCAGTATTTT. Its protein is CASSFSRSTSTDTQYF.

J is TRBJ1-1 and V is TRBV9, with a weak D call TRBD1 (5 bases). Germline V gives CDR1 SGDLS, CDR2 YYNGEE. The CDR3 is 15 amino acids. V was trimmed by 4 bases and J by 4 bases, leaving 17 bases between them. The CDR3 DNA sequence: TGTGCCAGCAGCCCCAGGTCGGGGCTGGGCACTGAAGCTTTCTTT. Translating gives CASSPRSGLGTEAFF.

This clonotype was detected a few times. V gene TRBV18 combines with J gene TRBJ2-7; unclear D gene. The CDR3 sequence is 15 residues long. V was clipped by 3 bases and J by 4 bases, with 16 bases between them. The germline V gene encodes CDR1 KGHSH and CDR2 LQKENI. The CDR3: CASSPAQRPTYEQYF. Here the CDR3 DNA reads TGTGCCAGCTCACCTGCTCAGCGTCCCACGTACGAGCAGTACTTC.

This clonotype has a count of ten or more. The chain recombines TRBV9 with TRBJ2-7, with no clear D. Trimming pared 4 bases from V and 4 bases from J, leaving 18 bases between. The CDR3 runs to 15 residues. Per the germline V gene, CDR1 is SGDLS and CDR2 is YYNGEE. The CDR3 DNA follows: TGTGCCAGCAGCCCGCCCGATCTGTCTTGGTACGAGCAGTACTTC. Translated: CASSPPDLSWYEQYF.

This clonotype was observed at least ten times. V gene TRBV6-1 combines with J gene TRBJ2-1, with a weak D call TRBD1 (5 bases). Trimming took 4 bases from V and 5 from J, leaving 9 bases between them. Germline V gene lookup returns CDR1 MNHNS and CDR2 SASEGT. This CDR3 comprises 13 residues. The CDR3 reads CASSVRENNEQFF. Here the CDR3 DNA reads TGTGCCAGCAGTGTCAGGGAAAACAATGAGCAGTTCTTC.

The chain is built from TRBV7-6 and TRBJ2-2; D ambiguous. CDR1 is SGHVS, CDR2 FNYEAQ, per germline. This CDR3 contains 14 residues. The ends were cut back, 1 base at V and 6 bases at J, with 9 bases in the middle. The CDR3 protein is CASSLGRVAGELFF. In DNA, the CDR3 is TGTGCCAGCAGCTTAGGACGGGTCGCCGGGGAGCTGTTTTTT.

This clonotype was observed a few times. The gene calls are TRBV29-1 and TRBJ2-1, with TRBD1 as a possible D gene (6 bases). Germline V CDR1 and CDR2: SQVTM, ANQGSEA. V was shortened by 7 bases and J by 6 bases, with 16 bases between the two germline ends. The CDR3 has 13 residues. CDR3 bases: TGCAGCGGCCGGGACATCCTTTCCAATGAGCAGTTCTTC. It yields the protein CSGRDILSNEQFF.

The chain couples TRBV10-2 to TRBJ1-4, with a weak D call TRBD1 (5 bases). V was trimmed by 2 bases and J by 11 bases, leaving 21 bases between them. Germline V lookup: CDR1 WSHSY, CDR2 SAAADI. The CDR3 runs to 16 residues. CDR3 protein: CASSEGKEQVDRKLFF. The CDR3 DNA sequence: TGCGCCAGCAGTGAGGGTAAAGAACAGGTGGATCGGAAACTGTTTTTT.

The rearrangement uses TRBV12-3 or TRBV12-4 and TRBJ2-6; tentatively, D is TRBD1 (7 bases). The CDR3 is made up of 18 amino acids. V gave up 5 bases and J gave up 1 base, with 18 bases separating them. This chain's CDR3 is CASSAQGPSGSGANVLTF. The CDR3 DNA follows: TGTGCCAGCAGTGCACAGGGGCCCAGCGGGTCTGGGGCCAACGTCCTGACTTTC.

This clonotype occurred many times. The rearrangement links TRBV6-1 to TRBJ1-4, with a tentative D call TRBD1 (5 bases). The CDR3 is 18 residues long. Trimming took off 9 bases at V and 0 bases at J, with 23 bases between the two ends. Germline values: CDR1 MNHNS, CDR2 SASEGT. The CDR3 loop is CASVPLTGNIATNEKLFF. CDR3 coding DNA: TGTGCCAGTGTCCCCCTAACAGGAAACATTGCAACTAATGAAAAACTGTTTTTT.

This clonotype was picked up a small number of times. This chain joins TRBV29-1 and TRBJ1-1, with 9 bases fitting TRBD1. The J segment lost 4 bases and the V segment lost 7 bases, leaving 7 bases of the junction unmatched. Germline-derived CDR1 and CDR2 are SQVTM and ANQGSEA. The CDR3 length is 13 residues. Written as DNA, the CDR3 is TGCAGCGCCAAGGGACAGGGAACCACTGAAGCTTTCTTT. It translates to CSAKGQGTTEAFF.

The genes are TRBV19 and TRBJ2-3, with TRBD2 as a possible D gene (5 bases). Between the trimmed V and J ends, which lost 7 bases and 6 bases, there was a span of 20 bases. Germline CDR1 LNHDA, CDR2 SQIVND (reference sequence). CDR3 size: 15 residues. The CDR3 nucleotides read TGTGCCAGTACCATCTCCAAGGGAACGGGGGATACGCAGTATTTT. This sequence encodes CASTISKGTGDTQYF.

The table lists this clonotype with a few counts. This chain connects TRBV10-3 to TRBJ1-1; tentatively, D is TRBD1 (6 bases). With 5 bases removed from V and 1 base from J, the gap between germline ends came to 17 bases. CDR1 and CDR2 (germline): ENHRY, SYGVKD. CDR3 length: 16 amino acids. The CDR3 spells CAISPQKGGANTEAFF. CDR3 DNA sequence: TGTGCCATCAGTCCACAGAAGGGGGGGGCGAACACTGAAGCTTTCTTT.

This clonotype was observed at least ten times. The rearrangement links TRBV20-1 to TRBJ2-5; unclear D gene. V gave up 4 bases and J gave up 5 bases, with 8 bases separating them. The CDR3 consists of 11 residues. Germline V CDR1 and CDR2: DFQATT, SNEGSKA (reference sequence). CDR3 in amino acids: CSAIPGETQYF. CDR3 bases: TGCAGTGCTATCCCTGGGGAGACCCAGTACTTC.

This clonotype came up many times. The chain has TRBV15 and TRBJ2-3; the match to TRBD1 covers 7 bases. This CDR3 has 15 amino acids. Trimming removed 2 bases from V and 3 bases from J; junction bases left unmatched: 5. Germline lookup yields CDR1 LNHNV and CDR2 YYDKDF (reference sequence). This CDR3 reads CATSRMRGQTDTQYF. DNA for the CDR3: TGTGCCACCAGCAGAATGAGGGGGCAGACAGATACGCAGTATTTT.

Many counts were recorded for this clonotype. The rearrangement links TRBV3-1 to TRBJ2-5; TRBD1 matches 8 bases. The CDR3 runs to 17 residues. From germline, CDR1 is LGHDT and CDR2 YNNKEL (reference sequence). V was pared by 0 bases and J by 5 bases, with 11 bases of the junction left unmatched. Here the CDR3 reads CASSQDRGRLTTETQYF. CDR3 nucleotides: TGTGCCAGCAGCCAAGACAGGGGGCGTTTGACCACCGAGACCCAGTACTTC.

V is TRBV7-6 and J is TRBJ1-1, with 7 bases fitting TRBD1. The CDR3 runs 16 residues. Germline V lookup: CDR1 SGHVS, CDR2 FNYEAQ. With V trimmed by 5 bases and J by 1 base, 10 bases remained unmatched. The CDR3 spells CASSRNPGQQNTEAFF. As DNA, the CDR3 is TGTGCCAGCAGCAGAAACCCGGGACAGCAGAACACTGAAGCTTTCTTT.

The chain links TRBV20-1 to TRBJ2-5, with 12 nucleotides matching TRBD2. The CDR3 loop spans 18 amino acids. V dropped 0 bases and J dropped 5; count of bases not matched to a gene: 13. The germline CDR1 and CDR2 sequences are DFQATT and SNEGSKA (reference sequence). CDR3 in DNA: TGCAGTGCTAGAGATCCCCTAGCGGGAGGGGGACAACTGGAGACCCAGTACTTC. Its translation is CSARDPLAGGGQLETQYF.

The chain combines TRBV6-2 or TRBV6-3 with TRBJ2-4; TRBD1 is a possible D gene (5 bases). The CDR3 is 12 residues long. Trimming took off 9 bases at V and 5 bases at J, with 11 bases between the two ends. Germline assignment: CDR1 MNHEY and CDR2 SVGEGT. The CDR3 nucleotides read TGTGCCAGTCGGACAAGGGAAAACATTCAGTACTTC. This sequence encodes CASRTRENIQYF.

The rearrangement uses TRBV5-6 and TRBJ2-1; TRBD2 might be the D (6 bases). Trimming cost V 2 bases and J 11 bases, with 17 bases left between them. The CDR3 sequence is 14 residues long. Germline CDR1 and CDR2: SGHDT and YYEEEE. The CDR3 loop reads CASSLEGRGEKQFF. The CDR3 bases are TGTGCCAGCAGCTTAGAGGGGCGGGGCGAGAAGCAGTTCTTC.

This clonotype was seen many times. The chain carries TRBV4-2 and TRBJ2-1; D remains unclear. Germline V gene lookup returns CDR1 LGHNA and CDR2 YNFKEQ. The CDR3 runs to 14 residues. The V and J ends lost 1 base and 2 bases respectively, with 6 bases between them. CDR3 sequence reads: CASSQAGPYNEQFF. For the CDR3, the DNA is TGTGCCAGCAGCCAAGCGGGTCCCTACAATGAGCAGTTCTTC.

This clonotype appeared a few times. V is TRBV27 and J is TRBJ2-7, with TRBD1 matching over 8 bases. The CDR3 runs to 15 residues. The V gene's germline CDR1 is MNHEY and CDR2 SMNVEV (reference sequence). The V segment lost 9 bases and the J segment 6 bases; nucleotides outside the gene matches: 16. The CDR3 DNA is TGTGCCAGACCGGGACAGGAAATTTCTAAGGGCGAGCAGTACTTC. The encoded protein is CARPGQEISKGEQYF.

This clonotype showed up many times. The gene calls are TRBV5-8 and TRBJ2-1; D might be TRBD2 (7 bases). This CDR3 spans 13 amino acids. Germline CDR1 SGHTS, CDR2 YDEGEE. The V end was cut by 5 bases, the J end by 13 bases, with 19 bases between. In DNA form, the CDR3 reads TGTGCCAGCAGTTTCCGTACAGGGAGGGGTCAGTTCTTC. Translated, it gives CASSFRTGRGQFF. The full variable domain, rest sourced from reference TRBV5-8 and TRBJ2-1, is EAGVTQSPTHLIKTRGQQATLRCSPISGHTSVYWYQQALGLGLQFLLWYDEGEERNRGNFPPRFSGRQFPNYSSELNVNALELEDSALYLCASSFRTGRGQFFGPGTRLTVL.

The table lists this clonotype with many counts. The chain is built from TRBV11-2 and TRBJ1-1, with D possibly being TRBD1 (6 bases). The CDR3 is 15 residues long. Trimming shortened V by 5 bases and J by 3 bases, and 16 bases separated the two germline ends. From germline, CDR1 is SGHAT and CDR2 FQNNGV. The CDR3 coding sequence is TGTGCCAGCAGCCAACAAACAGGGTTTGACACTGAAGCTTTCTTT. It yields the protein CASSQQTGFDTEAFF.

CDR3 in DNA: TGTGCCAGCAGTGAAAGATTCTGGGGGCTAGCGGGAGGGCAATACACAGATACGCAGTATTTT. Translating it yields CASSERFWGLAGGQYTDTQYF. The gene calls are TRBV2 and TRBJ2-3; TRBD2 matches at 12 bases. From germline, CDR1 is SNHLY and CDR2 FYNNEI. The CDR3 has 21 residues. Trimming removed 2 bases from V and 2 bases from J; junction bases left unmatched: 17.